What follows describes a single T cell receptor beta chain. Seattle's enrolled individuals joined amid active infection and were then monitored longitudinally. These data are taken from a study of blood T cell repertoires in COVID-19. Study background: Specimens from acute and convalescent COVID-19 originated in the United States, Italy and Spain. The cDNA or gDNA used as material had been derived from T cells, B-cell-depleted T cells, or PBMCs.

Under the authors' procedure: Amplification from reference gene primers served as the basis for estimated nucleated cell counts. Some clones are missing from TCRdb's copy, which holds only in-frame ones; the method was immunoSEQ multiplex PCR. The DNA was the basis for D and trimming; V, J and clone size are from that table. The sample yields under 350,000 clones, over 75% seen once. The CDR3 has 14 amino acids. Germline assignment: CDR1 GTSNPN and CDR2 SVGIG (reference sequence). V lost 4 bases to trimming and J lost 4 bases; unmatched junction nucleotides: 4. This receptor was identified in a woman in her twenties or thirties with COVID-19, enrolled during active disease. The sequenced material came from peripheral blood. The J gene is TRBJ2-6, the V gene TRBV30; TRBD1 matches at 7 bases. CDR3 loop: CAWTRGQGANVLTF. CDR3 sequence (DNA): TGTGCCTGGACGAGGGGGCAGGGGGCCAACGTCCTGACTTTC.